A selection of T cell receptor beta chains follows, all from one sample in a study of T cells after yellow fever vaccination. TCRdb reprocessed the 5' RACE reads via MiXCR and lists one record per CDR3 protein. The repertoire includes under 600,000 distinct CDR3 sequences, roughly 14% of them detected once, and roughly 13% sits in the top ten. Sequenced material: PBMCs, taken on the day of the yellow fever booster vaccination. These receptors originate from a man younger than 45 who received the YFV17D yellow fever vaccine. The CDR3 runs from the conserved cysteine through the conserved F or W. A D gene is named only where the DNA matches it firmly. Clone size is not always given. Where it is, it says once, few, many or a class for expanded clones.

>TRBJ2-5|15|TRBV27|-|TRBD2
CASSFGGGYQETQYF
TGTGCCAGCAGTTTCGGGGGGGGGTACCAAGAGACCCAGTACTTC
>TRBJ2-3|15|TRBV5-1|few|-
CASSLAGVFTDTQYF
TGCGCCAGCAGCTTGGCCGGGGTTTTCACAGATACGCAGTATTTT
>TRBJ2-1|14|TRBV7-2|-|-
CASSFSPGHYEQFF
TGTGCCAGCAGCTTCTCCCCTGGGCACTATGAGCAGTTCTTC
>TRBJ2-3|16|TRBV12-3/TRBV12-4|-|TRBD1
CASSKNRGMGFDTQYF
TGTGCCAGCAGTAAGAACAGGGGAATGGGTTTTGATACGCAGTATTTT
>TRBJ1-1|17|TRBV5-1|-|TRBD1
CASSYGDRRLTNTEAFF
TGCGCCAGCAGCTACGGGGACAGGAGATTGACGAACACTGAAGCTTTCTTT
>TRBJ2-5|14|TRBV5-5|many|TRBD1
CASSTGTVFMTQYF
TGTGCCAGCAGCACCGGGACAGTCTTTATGACCCAGTACTTC
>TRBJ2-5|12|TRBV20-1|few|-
CSANLRKETQYF
TGCAGTGCTAATTTGCGGAAAGAGACCCAGTACTTC
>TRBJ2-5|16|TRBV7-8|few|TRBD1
CASSSTGTGLLETQYF
TGTGCCAGCAGCTCAACCGGGACAGGTCTTTTAGAGACCCAGTACTTC
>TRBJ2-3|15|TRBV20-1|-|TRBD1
CSARQGAHGTDTQYF
TGCAGTGCTAGACAGGGGGCGCATGGCACAGATACGCAGTATTTT
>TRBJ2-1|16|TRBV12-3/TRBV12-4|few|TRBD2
CASSLEGSGRNGEQFF
TGTGCCAGCAGTTTAGAGGGCAGCGGGAGGAACGGTGAGCAGTTCTTC
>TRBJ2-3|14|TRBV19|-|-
CASSIHLSTDTQYF
TGTGCCAGTAGTATTCACCTCAGCACAGATACGCAGTATTTT
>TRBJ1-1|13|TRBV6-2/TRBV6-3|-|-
CASSKNVNTEAFF
TGTGCCAGCAGCAAGAACGTGAACACTGAAGCTTTCTTT
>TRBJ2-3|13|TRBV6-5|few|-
CASSYVWGDTQYF
TGTGCCAGCAGTTACGTTTGGGGAGATACGCAGTATTTT
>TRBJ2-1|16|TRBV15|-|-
CATSRDRASEYNEQFF
TGTGCCACCAGCAGAGATAGGGCTAGCGAATACAATGAGCAGTTCTTC
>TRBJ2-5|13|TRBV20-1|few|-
CSASSPAGETQYF
TGCAGTGCTAGTTCGCCGGCGGGGGAGACCCAGTACTTC
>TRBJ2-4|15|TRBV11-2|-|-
CASSRVGLAKNIQYF
TGTGCCAGCAGCCGGGTGGGGCTAGCCAAAAACATTCAGTACTTC
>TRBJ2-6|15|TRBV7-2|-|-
CASSLQTSGANVLTF
TGTGCCAGCAGCCTACAGACCTCTGGGGCCAACGTCCTGACTTTC
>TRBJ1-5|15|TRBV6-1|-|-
CASRQGLSSNQPQHF
TGTGCCAGCAGACAGGGACTGAGTAGCAATCAGCCCCAGCATTTT
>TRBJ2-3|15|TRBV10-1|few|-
CASSQGDAYTDTQYF
TGCGCCAGCAGCCAAGGGGACGCGTACACAGATACGCAGTATTTT
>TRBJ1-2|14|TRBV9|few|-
CASSVGPLEYGYTF
TGTGCCAGCAGCGTAGGACCTCTGGAGTATGGCTACACCTTC
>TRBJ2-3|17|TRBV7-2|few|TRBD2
CASSLAPLAGGPDTQYF
TGTGCCAGCAGCTTAGCCCCGCTAGCGGGAGGGCCAGATACGCAGTATTTT
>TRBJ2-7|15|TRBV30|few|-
CAWSLRTYSSHEQYF
TGTGCCTGGAGTCTCAGGACATATTCCTCCCACGAGCAGTACTTC
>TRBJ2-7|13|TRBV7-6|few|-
CASAQGTPYEQYF
TGTGCCAGCGCCCAGGGGACACCCTACGAGCAGTACTTC
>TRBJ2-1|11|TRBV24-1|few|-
CATSGRGEQFF
TGTGCCACCAGTGGCCGGGGGGAGCAGTTCTTC
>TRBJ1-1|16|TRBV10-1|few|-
CASSEKGLVGGTEAFF
TGCGCCAGCAGTGAGAAAGGACTGGTCGGTGGCACTGAAGCTTTCTTT
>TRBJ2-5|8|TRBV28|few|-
CAAGTQYF
TGTGCCGCGGGGACCCAGTACTTC
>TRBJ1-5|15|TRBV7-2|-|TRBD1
CASSLGIGQGQPQHF
TGTGCCAGCAGCTTAGGGATCGGACAGGGTCAGCCCCAGCATTTT
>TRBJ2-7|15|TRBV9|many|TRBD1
CASSVAQGDGHEQYF
TGTGCCAGCAGCGTAGCCCAGGGGGATGGCCACGAGCAGTACTTC
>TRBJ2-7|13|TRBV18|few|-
CASSPPRQLEQYF
TGTGCCAGCTCACCACCGAGACAGCTCGAGCAGTACTTC
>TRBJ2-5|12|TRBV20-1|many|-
CSASGAQETQYF
TGCAGTGCTAGCGGGGCACAAGAGACCCAGTACTTC
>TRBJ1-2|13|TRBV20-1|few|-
CSARSTDFDGYTF
TGCAGTGCTAGATCAACGGACTTTGATGGCTACACCTTC
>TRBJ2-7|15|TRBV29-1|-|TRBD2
CSVETSGRTTYEQYF
TGCAGCGTAGAAACTAGCGGGAGGACCACCTACGAGCAGTACTTC
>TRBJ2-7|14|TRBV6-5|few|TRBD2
CASSTSGGTYEQYF
TGTGCCAGCAGTACTAGCGGAGGTACCTACGAGCAGTACTTC
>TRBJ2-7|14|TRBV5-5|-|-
CASSLLSGGYEQYF
TGTGCCAGCAGCTTGCTTAGCGGAGGCTACGAGCAGTACTTC
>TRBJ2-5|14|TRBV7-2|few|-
CASSISHTDETQYF
TGTGCCAGCAGCATTAGTCACACCGACGAGACCCAGTACTTC
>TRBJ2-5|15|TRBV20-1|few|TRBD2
CSAPSGLAYQETQYF
TGCAGTGCCCCATCGGGACTAGCGTACCAAGAGACCCAGTACTTC
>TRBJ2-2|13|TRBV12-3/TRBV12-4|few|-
CASTKRSTGELFF
TGTGCCAGCACCAAGCGGAGCACCGGGGAGCTGTTTTTT